Listed here are 2 T cell receptor beta chains from one sample, sequenced in a study of blood T cells in healthy people across ages. Together with a sample-barcoded 5' primer, a J-beta primer mix was included in a second PCR lasting about 7 to 12 cycles. TCRdb passed the 5' RACE reads through MiXCR, listing each CDR3 protein once. The sample consists of hundreds of thousands of distinct CDR3 sequences, roughly 35% of them appearing once. The sequencing input was blood. The receptors shown here come from a man between 18 and 35 years old in good health.

V and J are TRBV12-5 and TRBJ2-1; D not certain. V was cut by 5 bases and J by 6 bases, with 5 bases left in between. CDR1 is LGHNT, CDR2 FRNRAP, per germline. The CDR3 runs 11 residues. Written as DNA, the CDR3 is TGTGCTAGTGGTGTGGGCAATGAGCAGTTCTTC. Protein sequence: CASGVGNEQFF. Together with reference TRBV12-5 and TRBJ2-1, the CDR3 gives the full variable domain: DARVTQTPRHKVTEMGQEVTMRCQPILGHNTVFWYRQTMMQGLELLAYFRNRAPLDDSGMPKDRFSAEMPDATLATLKIQPSEPRDSAVYFCASGVGNEQFFGPGTRLTVL.

V gene TRBV20-1 combines with J gene TRBJ1-5; 7 bases are a match to TRBD1. Germline CDR1 and CDR2: DFQATT and SNEGSKA (reference sequence). This CDR3 region has 14 residues. The CDR3 region is CRETGPNRNQPQHF. The CDR3 nucleotides are TGCAGGGAGACAGGGCCCAACCGTAATCAGCCCCAGCATTTT.